This is a list of T cell receptor beta chains from one sample in a study of CD8 T cells in Susac syndrome. In TCRdb, the immunoSEQ multiplex PCR reads were re-called with MiXCR into one record per CDR3 protein. The sample has about 50,000 distinct CDR3 sequences, 90% to 95% seen once. Sequencing used CD8+ T cells from PBMCs. These TCRs come from a human donor with multiple sclerosis. Both conserved end residues are part of each CDR3. D genes are given only for firm matches. Clone size is not always given. Where it is, it says once, few, many or a class for expanded clones.

v_call	clone_size	d_call	j_call	cdr3_nt	cdr3_aa
TRBV6-1	-	TRBD2	TRBJ2-3	TGTGCCAGCAGTCTACTAGCGGGGGGCACAGATACGCAGTATTTT	CASSLLAGGTDTQYF
TRBV24-1	-	-	TRBJ1-1	TGTGCCACCAGTGATTTCAGGGGAACTGAAGCTTTCTTT	CATSDFRGTEAFF
TRBV6-2/TRBV6-3	-	-	TRBJ1-2	TGTGCCAGCAGTTACGCGATGGCGTCCTATGGCTACACCTTC	CASSYAMASYGYTF
TRBV7-3	once	-	TRBJ1-6	TGTGCCAGCAGCTTACGGCGGGCGGAGAATTCACCCCTCCACTTT	CASSLRRAENSPLHF
TRBV28	-	TRBD1	TRBJ2-3	TGTGCCAGCAGTCCGACAGGGACGGCAAACACAGATACGCAGTATTTT	CASSPTGTANTDTQYF
TRBV14	-	-	TRBJ2-3	TGTGCCAGCAGCCAAAGTTCAGATACGCAGTATTTT	CASSQSSDTQYF
TRBV6-1	-	TRBD1	TRBJ1-1	TGTGCCAGCAGGACCCCCGCGGACAGGGGAGAGTGGAACACTGAAGCTTTCTTT	CASRTPADRGEWNTEAFF
TRBV15	-	-	TRBJ2-6	TGTGCCACCAGGAGGACCTCTGGGGCCAACGTCCTGACTTTC	CATRRTSGANVLTF
TRBV5-1	-	-	TRBJ1-3	TGCGCCAGCAGCTCTCAGGGATCTGGGGGCTCTGGAAACACCATATATTTT	CASSSQGSGGSGNTIYF
TRBV2	-	-	TRBJ1-6	TGTGCCAGCAGTGCCACCTCGGAGGGAGGCTCACCCCTCCACTTT	CASSATSEGGSPLHF
TRBV27	-	-	TRBJ2-7	TGTGCCAGCAGTACTATGACGGGTACGAGAGTGTACGAGCAGTACTTC	CASSTMTGTRVYEQYF
TRBV27	once	-	TRBJ2-7	TGTGCCAGCCGGGGCTTCCCCCCGGAGCAGTACTTC	CASRGFPPEQYF
TRBV15	-	-	TRBJ2-7	TGTGCCACCAGCAGAGGACAGGACTCCTACGAGCAGTACTTC	CATSRGQDSYEQYF
TRBV30	-	-	TRBJ2-1	TGTGCCTGGAGTACCACCCTAGGGCTCAATGAGCAGTTCTTC	CAWSTTLGLNEQFF
TRBV3-1	-	TRBD2	TRBJ2-1	TGTGCCAGCAGCCAAGGGGGACTAGCGGGGGGGCCGTACAATGAGCAGTTCTTC	CASSQGGLAGGPYNEQFF
TRBV29-1	-	TRBD1	TRBJ2-7	TGCAGCGTTACTCGGACAGGGGGCCTCTACGAGCAGTACTTC	CSVTRTGGLYEQYF
TRBV28	-	-	TRBJ1-1	TGTGCCAGCAGTTCCTCTGGCGAAGCTTTCTTT	CASSSSGEAFF
TRBV6-5	-	-	TRBJ2-2	TGTGCCAGCAGCCTTCCCGACACCGGGGAGCTGTTTTTT	CASSLPDTGELFF
TRBV19	-	-	TRBJ1-2	TGTGCCAGTAGCGTCGGACAGAACTATGGCTACACCTTC	CASSVGQNYGYTF
TRBV20-1	-	TRBD1	TRBJ1-1	TGCAGTGCAAACGAGGGGTCAGGGGGCATCACTGAAGCTTTCTTT	CSANEGSGGITEAFF
TRBV25-1	-	-	TRBJ1-5	TGTGCCAGCAGTGATAAAGGGGTAGAACAGCCCCAGCATTTT	CASSDKGVEQPQHF
TRBV27	once	-	TRBJ2-7	TGTGCCAGCAGTTTATCGATCGGCTTTTACTACGAGCAGTACTTC	CASSLSIGFYYEQYF
TRBV4-3	-	-	TRBJ1-3	TGCGCCAGCAGCCAAGATTTTTGGGGGGGCGCCGGGAACACCATATATTTT	CASSQDFWGGAGNTIYF
TRBV23-1	-	-	TRBJ1-5	TGCGCCATACAACGGGGGAAGATTCAGCCCCAGCATTTT	CAIQRGKIQPQHF
TRBV5-1	-	TRBD1	TRBJ2-1	TGCGCCAGCAGCTTGGCCGAGGGGGCGTTCTACAATGAGCAGTTCTTC	CASSLAEGAFYNEQFF
TRBV24-1	-	-	TRBJ2-2	TGTGCCACCAGTGATTCTCCCGGTCGATCGAACACCGGGGAGCTGTTTTTT	CATSDSPGRSNTGELFF
TRBV6-4	-	TRBD2	TRBJ2-1	TGTGCCAGCAGTCATGGGCTAGCGGGGGACAATGAGCAGTTCTTC	CASSHGLAGDNEQFF
TRBV5-1	-	TRBD2	TRBJ2-1	TGCGCCAGCAGCCCGCGGGGGGGCTTCAATGAGCAGTTCTTC	CASSPRGGFNEQFF
TRBV7-9	-	-	TRBJ2-7	TGTGCCAGCAGCGCCGTGACACTCCCCTACGAGCAGTACTTC	CASSAVTLPYEQYF
TRBV9	-	TRBD1	TRBJ2-3	TGTGCCAGCAGCGCGGGACAGGGGAAGGACACAGATACGCAGTATTTT	CASSAGQGKDTDTQYF
TRBV10-3	once	-	TRBJ2-3	TGTGCCATCTGGAACAAAGCTAGCACAGATACGCAGTATTTT	CAIWNKASTDTQYF
TRBV30	-	-	TRBJ2-7	TGTGCCTGGAGTGTAGGTGGTCTAGGCTCCTACGAGCAGTACTTC	CAWSVGGLGSYEQYF
TRBV12-3/TRBV12-4	-	-	TRBJ1-4	TGTGCCAGCAGTTTAAGGGTCGGGGAAACTAATGAAAAACTGTTTTTT	CASSLRVGETNEKLFF
TRBV6-6	-	-	TRBJ2-2	TGTGCCAGCAGGGGGGATTTGTCCCGGGAGCTGTTTTTT	CASRGDLSRELFF
TRBV4-1	-	TRBD1	TRBJ2-7	TGCGCCAGCAGCCAAGATGAGGGGGCAGGAAGGGAGCAGTACTTC	CASSQDEGAGREQYF
TRBV13	-	-	TRBJ1-2	TGTGCCAGCAGCTTAGCAGGGTCTGGCTACACCTTC	CASSLAGSGYTF
TRBV7-3	-	TRBD2	TRBJ2-1	TGTGCCAGCAGATATTCCGGGACTAGCGGCAATGAGCAGTTCTTC	CASRYSGTSGNEQFF
TRBV27	-	TRBD1	TRBJ2-7	TGTGCCAGCAGTCAATGGACAGGGGCCTACGAGCAGTACTTC	CASSQWTGAYEQYF
TRBV29-1	once	-	TRBJ1-2	-	CSVGTGNLLAF
TRBV5-1	-	-	TRBJ2-1	TGCGCCAGCGGCCCGAGGGGACTGACATACAATGAGCAGTTCTTC	CASGPRGLTYNEQFF
TRBV9	-	-	TRBJ1-6	TGTGCCAGCAGCGCGGGTTCCTCACCCCTCCACTTT	CASSAGSSPLHF
TRBV6-4	-	TRBD1	TRBJ2-3	TGTGCCAGCAGTGAAAAGACAGGGGACACAGATACGCAGTATTTT	CASSEKTGDTDTQYF
TRBV12-3/TRBV12-4	-	TRBD1	TRBJ2-3	TGTGCCAGCAGTTGGTACAGGGGAGATTCAGATACGCAGTATTTT	CASSWYRGDSDTQYF
TRBV9	-	TRBD2	TRBJ2-5	TGTGCCAGCAGCGTGGGAGGGCTAGCGGTCCACCAAGAGACCCAGTACTTC	CASSVGGLAVHQETQYF
TRBV6-5	-	-	TRBJ2-2	TGTGCCAGCAGTTTTATTGACACCGGGGAGCTGTTTTTT	CASSFIDTGELFF
TRBV4-2	-	-	TRBJ1-4	TGTGCCAGCAGCCAAGACCCGCCCGGAAGGGGGGGAAAACTGTTTTTT	CASSQDPPGRGGKLFF
TRBV6-5	-	-	TRBJ2-7	TGTGCCAGCAGCCTCGTCCCAGGGCTCGAGCAGTACTTC	CASSLVPGLEQYF
TRBV2	-	-	TRBJ1-1	TGTGCCAGCAGTGAATTGGGAGGGAGGGGCACTGAAGCTTTCTTT	CASSELGGRGTEAFF
TRBV7-9	-	TRBD1	TRBJ2-1	TGTGCCAGCGGGGACAGGGGGCTCAACAATGAGCAGTTCTTC	CASGDRGLNNEQFF
TRBV10-3	-	-	TRBJ2-1	TGTGCCATCAGTTTCAGTAATGAGCAGTTCTTC	CAISFSNEQFF
TRBV2	-	-	TRBJ1-2	TGTGCCAGCAGTGAATATAGGGTCTATGGCTACACCTTC	CASSEYRVYGYTF
TRBV5-6	-	-	TRBJ1-5	TGTGCCAGCAGCCCCAGCGCCAGAAGGGGCGGCAATCAGCCCCAGCATTTT	CASSPSARRGGNQPQHF
TRBV7-9	-	-	TRBJ1-4	TGTGCCAGCAGCCCTGGGTCCGAAAATGAAAAACTGTTTTTT	CASSPGSENEKLFF
TRBV27	-	-	TRBJ2-7	TGTGCCAGCATTCTAGGGAGAAGGCAGTACTTC	CASILGRRQYF